This T cell receptor (beta chain) was captured in a study of cytomegalovirus exposure and HLA in healthy donors. Assay: immunoSEQ multiplex PCR; the TCRdb copy retains only in-frame clones and omits some. The sample has 120,000 to 150,000 clones; roughly 89% are singletons. The CDR3 runs 16 residues. Trimming removed 2 bases from V and 3 bases from J; junction bases left unmatched: 10. Germline loops: CDR1 KGHSH, CDR2 LQKENI. Specimen: PBMCs. The chain carries TRBV18 and TRBJ2-7, with 7 bases that match TRBD2. The receptor comes from a man aged 18 to 30 in good health and CMV-seropositive. In DNA form, the CDR3 reads TGTGCCAGCTCACCATTCATAGCGGGTGGGGACTACGAGCAGTACTTC. Translating gives CASSPFIAGGDYEQYF.